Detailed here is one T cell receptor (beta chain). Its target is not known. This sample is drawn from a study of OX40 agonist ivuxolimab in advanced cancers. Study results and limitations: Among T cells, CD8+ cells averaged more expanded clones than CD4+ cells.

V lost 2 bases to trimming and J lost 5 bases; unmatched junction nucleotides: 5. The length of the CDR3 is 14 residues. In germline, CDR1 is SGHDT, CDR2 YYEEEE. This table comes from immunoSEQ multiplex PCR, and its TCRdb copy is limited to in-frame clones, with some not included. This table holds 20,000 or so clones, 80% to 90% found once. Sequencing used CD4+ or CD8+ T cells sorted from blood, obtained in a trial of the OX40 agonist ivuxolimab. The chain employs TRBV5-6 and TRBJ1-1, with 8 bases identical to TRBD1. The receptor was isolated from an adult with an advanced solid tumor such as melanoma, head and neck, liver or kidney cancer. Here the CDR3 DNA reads TGTGCCAGCAGCTTATCAGGGGGCTGGACTGAAGCTTTCTTT. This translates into CASSLSGGWTEAFF.